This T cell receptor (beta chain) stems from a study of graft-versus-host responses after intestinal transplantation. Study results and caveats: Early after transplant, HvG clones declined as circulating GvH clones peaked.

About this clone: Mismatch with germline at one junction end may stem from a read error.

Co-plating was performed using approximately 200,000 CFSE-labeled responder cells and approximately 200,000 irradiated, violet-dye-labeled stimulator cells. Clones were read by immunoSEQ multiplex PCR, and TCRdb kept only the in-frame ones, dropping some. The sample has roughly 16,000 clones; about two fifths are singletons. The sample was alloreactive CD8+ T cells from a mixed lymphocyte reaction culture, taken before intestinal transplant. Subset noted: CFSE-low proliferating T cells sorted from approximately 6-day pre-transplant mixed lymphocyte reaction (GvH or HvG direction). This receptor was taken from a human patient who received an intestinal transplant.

This chain's CDR3 is CASSFFRTFFYEQYF. As DNA, the CDR3 is TGTGCCAGCAGCTTCTTCAGGACGTTTTTCTACGAGCAGTACTTC. The chain links TRBV5-1 to TRBJ2-7; D gene uncertain. This CDR3 comprises 15 residues. CDR1 SGHRS and CDR2 YFSETQ come from the germline V gene.